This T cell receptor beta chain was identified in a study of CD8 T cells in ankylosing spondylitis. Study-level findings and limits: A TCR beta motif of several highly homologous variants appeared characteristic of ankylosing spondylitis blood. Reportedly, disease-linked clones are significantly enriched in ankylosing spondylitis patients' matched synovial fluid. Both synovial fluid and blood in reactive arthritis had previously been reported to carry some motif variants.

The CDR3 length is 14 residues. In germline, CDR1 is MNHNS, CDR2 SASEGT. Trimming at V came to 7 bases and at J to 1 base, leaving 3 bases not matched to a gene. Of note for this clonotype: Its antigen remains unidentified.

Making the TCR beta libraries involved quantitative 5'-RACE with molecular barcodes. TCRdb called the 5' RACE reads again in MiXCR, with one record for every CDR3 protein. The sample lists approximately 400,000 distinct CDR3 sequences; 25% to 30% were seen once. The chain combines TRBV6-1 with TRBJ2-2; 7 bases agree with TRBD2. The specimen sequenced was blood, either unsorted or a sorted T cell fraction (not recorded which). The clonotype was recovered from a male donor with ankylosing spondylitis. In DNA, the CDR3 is TGTGCCAGCAAAGGCGGGGGGAACACCGGGGAGCTGTTTTTT. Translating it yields CASKGGGNTGELFF.